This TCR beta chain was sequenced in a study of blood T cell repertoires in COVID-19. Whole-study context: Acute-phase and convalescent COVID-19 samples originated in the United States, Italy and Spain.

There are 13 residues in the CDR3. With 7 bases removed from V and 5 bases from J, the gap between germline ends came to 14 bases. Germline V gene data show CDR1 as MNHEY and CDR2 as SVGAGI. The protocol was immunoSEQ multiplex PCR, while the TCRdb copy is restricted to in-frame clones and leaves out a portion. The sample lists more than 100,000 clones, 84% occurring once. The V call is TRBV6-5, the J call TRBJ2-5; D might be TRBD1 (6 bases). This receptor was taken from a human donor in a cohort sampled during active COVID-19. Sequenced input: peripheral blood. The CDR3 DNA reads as TGTGCCAGCACGGCAGGGGCTGGGGAGACCCAGTACTTC. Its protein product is CASTAGAGETQYF.